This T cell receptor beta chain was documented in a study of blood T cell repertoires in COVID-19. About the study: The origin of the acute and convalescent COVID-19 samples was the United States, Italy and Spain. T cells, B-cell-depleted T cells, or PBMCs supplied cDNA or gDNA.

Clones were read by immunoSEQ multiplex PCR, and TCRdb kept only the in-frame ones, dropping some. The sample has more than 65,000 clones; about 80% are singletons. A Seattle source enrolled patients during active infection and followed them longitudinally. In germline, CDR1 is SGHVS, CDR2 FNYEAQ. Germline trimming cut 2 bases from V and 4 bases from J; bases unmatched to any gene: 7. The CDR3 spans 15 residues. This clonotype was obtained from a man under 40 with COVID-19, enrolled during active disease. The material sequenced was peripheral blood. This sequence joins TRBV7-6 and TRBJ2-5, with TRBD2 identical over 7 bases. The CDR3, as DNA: TGTGCCAGCAGCTTAAGGCGGGAGCTGTTAGAGACCCAGTACTTC. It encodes CASSLRRELLETQYF.